The 13 T cell receptor beta chains reported below all come from one sample, sequenced in a study of blood T cell repertoires in COVID-19. Clones were read by immunoSEQ multiplex PCR, and TCRdb kept only the in-frame ones, dropping some. Of around 88,000 clones in the sample, more than 65% were seen once. The sequenced sample consisted of peripheral blood. The receptors come from a man between 60 and 70 years old with acute or convalescent COVID-19.

This clone was picked up a small number of times. The DNA of the CDR3 is TGTGCCAGCAGCCTCCGGGTCGCGGGGGGAAACACCATATATTTT. It specifies CASSLRVAGGNTIYF. The rearrangement uses TRBV5-6 and TRBJ1-3; D is undetermined. Trimming stripped 4 bases from V and 4 bases from J, with 15 bases between. Germline CDR1 SGHDT, CDR2 YYEEEE. This CDR3 contains 15 residues.

The chain recombines TRBV6-5 with TRBJ1-5; 8 bases agree with TRBD1. The CDR3 spans 14 residues. From germline, CDR1 is MNHEY and CDR2 SVGAGI. Trimming at V came to 7 bases and at J to 1 base, leaving 3 bases not matched to a gene. Here the CDR3 reads CASIGQGSNQPQHF. The DNA of the CDR3 is TGTGCCAGCATCGGACAGGGAAGCAATCAGCCCCAGCATTTT.

The V and J genes are TRBV10-1 and TRBJ2-7, with D tentatively TRBD2 (7 bases). The CDR3 has 15 amino acids. The germline V gene encodes CDR1 WNHNN and CDR2 SYGVQD (reference sequence). V lost 6 bases to trimming and J lost 4 bases, with 19 bases between them. CDR3 sequence reads: CASSPRGGGFYEQYF. The CDR3 nucleotides read TGCGCCAGCAGCCCCAGGGGCGGGGGCTTTTACGAGCAGTACTTC.

J is TRBJ2-5 and V is TRBV6-2 or TRBV6-3, with 12 bases that match TRBD2. Germline CDR1 MNHEY, CDR2 SVGEGT. This CDR3 is built from 15 residues. V was pared by 2 bases and J by 2 bases, with 0 bases of the junction left unmatched. CDR3 loop: CASSYGLAGQETQYF. The CDR3 bases are TGTGCCAGCAGTTACGGACTAGCGGGACAAGAGACCCAGTACTTC.

This chain uses TRBV19 with TRBJ2-7, with 7 bases lining up with TRBD1. This CDR3 has 13 amino acids. Trimming removed 6 bases from V and 3 bases from J; junction bases left unmatched: 5. The germline V gene has CDR1 LNHDA and CDR2 SQIVND (reference sequence). Written as DNA, the CDR3 is TGTGCCAGTAGGGGACAGCTACTCTACGAGCAGTACTTC. Translating it yields CASRGQLLYEQYF.

The chain is built from TRBV11-2 and TRBJ1-3, with TRBD1 as a possible D gene (5 bases). Per germline, CDR1 SGHAT and CDR2 FQNNGV. Trimming took off 3 bases at V and 0 bases at J, with 9 bases between the two ends. The CDR3 has 15 residues. The CDR3 coding sequence is TGTGCCAGCAGCTTCGATCAGGGCTCTGGAAACACCATATATTTT. It encodes CASSFDQGSGNTIYF.

This rearrangement joins TRBV7-8 to TRBJ2-7; D call uncertain. V lost 5 bases and J 0 bases, leaving 14 bases between the germline ends. The CDR3 length is 15 residues. Germline values: CDR1 SGHVS, CDR2 FQNEAQ. Here the CDR3 reads CASSPRQASSYEQYF. The CDR3 DNA sequence: TGTGCCAGCAGCCCGAGACAAGCCTCCTCCTACGAGCAGTACTTC.

The chain has TRBV11-3 and TRBJ1-2, with 7 bases fitting TRBD1. The CDR3 has 13 amino acids. CDR1 and CDR2 (germline): SGHNT, YENEEA. The V and J ends lost 3 bases and 5 bases, in that order; junction bases with no gene match: 3. The CDR3 coding sequence is TGTGCCAGCAGCTTCGCAGGGGGATATGGCTACACCTTC. Encoded protein: CASSFAGGYGYTF.

This sequence joins TRBV19 and TRBJ1-1; 11 bases are a match to TRBD1. The CDR3 runs to 17 residues. CDR1 is LNHDA and CDR2 is SQIVND in the germline V gene (reference sequence). Germline trimming cut 6 bases from V and 6 bases from J; bases unmatched to any gene: 15. The CDR3 DNA reads TGTGCCAGTAGGAAGGATCGGGACAGGGGGGTGCGGGCTGAAGCTTTCTTT. It translates to CASRKDRDRGVRAEAFF.

The chain combines TRBV12-3 or TRBV12-4 with TRBJ1-2; 7 nucleotides agree with TRBD1. The CDR3 length is 13 residues. V gave up 8 bases and J gave up 3 bases; unmatched junction bases: 6. CDR3 in DNA: TGTGCCAGCGCCCCCACAGGGGACTATGGCTACACCTTC. Protein sequence: CASAPTGDYGYTF.

The V and J genes are TRBV5-8 and TRBJ2-2; a possible D gene is TRBD1 (6 bases). The germline V gene has CDR1 SGHTS and CDR2 YDEGEE. V was pared by 1 base and J by 5 bases, with 9 bases between. The CDR3 is made up of 14 amino acids. Here the CDR3 reads CASSLYRVTGELFF. DNA for the CDR3: TGTGCCAGCAGCTTGTACAGGGTGACCGGGGAGCTGTTTTTT. Variable domain in full (rest from reference TRBV5-8 and TRBJ2-2): EAGVTQSPTHLIKTRGQQATLRCSPISGHTSVYWYQQALGLGLQFLLWYDEGEERNRGNFPPRFSGRQFPNYSSELNVNALELEDSALYLCASSLYRVTGELFFGEGSRLTVL.

This chain links TRBV15 with TRBJ2-5; possible D gene TRBD2, 5 bases. The V gene's germline CDR1 is LNHNV and CDR2 YYDKDF (reference sequence). The CDR3 runs to 13 residues. The V and J ends lost 0 bases and 4 bases respectively, with 6 bases between them. The CDR3 nucleotides are TGTGCCACCAGCAGAGATCGGGGAGAGACCCAGTACTTC. Translation: CATSRDRGETQYF.

The chain joins TRBV27 to TRBJ2-1; D ambiguous. The germline V gene encodes CDR1 MNHEY and CDR2 SMNVEV (reference sequence). Between the trimmed V and J ends, which lost 1 base and 7 bases, there was a span of 8 bases. The CDR3 is 13 residues long. The CDR3 DNA sequence: TGTGCCAGCAGTTTATATTCCGGGAATGAGCAGTTCTTC. Protein product: CASSLYSGNEQFF.